The clone carrying this T cell receptor (beta chain) was counted only a few times. Its antigen is not identified. The TCR alpha and TCR beta cDNA libraries, bearing sample barcodes and UMIs, were generated by 5'RACE using constant-segment primers. Via MiXCR, TCRdb re-called the 5' RACE reads, giving one row per CDR3 protein. The sample has around 440,000 distinct CDR3 sequences, around a sixth seen once; the top ten hold more than 9%. Germline lookup yields CDR1 KGHSH and CDR2 LQKENI. With 2 bases clipped from V and 2 bases from J, the junction kept 7 bases outside the gene matches. The CDR3 covers 16 residues. This sample was included in a study of T-cell memory formation after mild COVID-19. About the research overall: TCR clustering was largely donor specific. Study-wide results and limits: In pre-infection memory, a portion of responding clones appeared, which suggested that cross-reactive memory joined. Among clones contracting day 15 to 85, CD4/CD8 was balanced, whereas later expanders leaned CD4+.

The sample comprised PBMCs or a T cell subset sorted from them (not recorded which). The clonotype was recovered from an adult woman who had mild COVID-19 (a few samples of this study predate the infection). Cell type and time point are not known. The V and J genes are TRBV18 and TRBJ1-1, with TRBD1 matching 8 bases. The CDR3 sequence is CASSPGTGWANTEAFF. CDR3 in DNA: TGTGCCAGCTCACCAGGGACAGGATGGGCAAACACTGAAGCTTTCTTT.